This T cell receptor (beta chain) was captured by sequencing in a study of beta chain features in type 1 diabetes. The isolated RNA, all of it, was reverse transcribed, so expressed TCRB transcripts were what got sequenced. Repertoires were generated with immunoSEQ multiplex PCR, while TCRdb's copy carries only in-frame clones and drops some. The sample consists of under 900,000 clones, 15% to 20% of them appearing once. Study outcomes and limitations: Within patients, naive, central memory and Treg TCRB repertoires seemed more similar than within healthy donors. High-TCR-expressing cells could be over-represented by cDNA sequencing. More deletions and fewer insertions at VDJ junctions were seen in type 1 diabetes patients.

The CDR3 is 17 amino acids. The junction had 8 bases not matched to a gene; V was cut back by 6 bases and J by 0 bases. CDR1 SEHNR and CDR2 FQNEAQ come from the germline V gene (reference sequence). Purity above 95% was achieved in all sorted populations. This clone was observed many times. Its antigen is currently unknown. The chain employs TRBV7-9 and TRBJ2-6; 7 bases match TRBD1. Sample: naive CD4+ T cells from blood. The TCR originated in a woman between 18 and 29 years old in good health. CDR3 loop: CASRPTGSYSGANVLTF. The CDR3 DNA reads TGTGCCAGCAGACCGACAGGGTCCTACTCTGGGGCCAACGTCCTGACTTTC.